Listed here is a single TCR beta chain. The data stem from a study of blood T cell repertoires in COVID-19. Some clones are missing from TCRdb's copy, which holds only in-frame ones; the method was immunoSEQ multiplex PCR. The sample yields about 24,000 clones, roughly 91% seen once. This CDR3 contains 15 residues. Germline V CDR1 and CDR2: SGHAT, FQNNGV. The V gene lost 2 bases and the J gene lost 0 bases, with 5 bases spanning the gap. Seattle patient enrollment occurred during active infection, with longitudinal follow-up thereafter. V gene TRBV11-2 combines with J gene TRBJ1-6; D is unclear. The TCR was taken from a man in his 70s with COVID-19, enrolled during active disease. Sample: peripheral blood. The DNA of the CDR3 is TGTGCCAGCAGCTTAATGAGCTCCTATAATTCACCCCTCCACTTT. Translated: CASSLMSSYNSPLHF.